A single sample is the source of the 8 T cell receptor beta chains below, sequenced in a study of T cell clones after liver transplantation. Profiling relied on immunoSEQ multiplex PCR, and the TCRdb table lists in-frame clones only, not all of them. The sample lists roughly 7,400 clones, under 75% seen once, with around 24% in the top ten. The source was CD8+ T cells from blood, collected before liver transplant. These receptors came from a human donor who received a liver transplant.

The rearrangement joins TRBV19 to TRBJ1-2, with 10 bases that match TRBD1. Germline values: CDR1 LNHDA, CDR2 SQIVND (reference sequence). The length of the CDR3 is 15 residues. V gave up 6 bases and J gave up 7 bases; unmatched junction bases: 11. The CDR3 region has the DNA TGTGCCAGTAGATGGCGGGCCGGGACAGGGGTTGGCTACACCTTC. Amino acids: CASRWRAGTGVGYTF.

The rearrangement links TRBV6-5 to TRBJ2-1; TRBD1 is a possible D gene (6 bases). CDR1 is MNHEY, CDR2 SVGAGI, per germline. This CDR3 comprises 13 residues. Trimming stripped 7 bases from V and 9 bases from J, with 16 bases between. CDR3 nucleotide sequence: TGTGCCAGCACAAAACTGTCAGGGGTTGAGCAGTTCTTC. Translating it yields CASTKLSGVEQFF.

V and J are TRBV29-1 and TRBJ1-2; D might be TRBD1 (6 bases). CDR3 length: 11 residues. V lost 7 bases and J 0 bases, leaving 6 bases between the germline ends. Looked up from germline, CDR1 is SQVTM and CDR2 is ANQGSEA. CDR3 nucleotide sequence: TGCAGCGGGGACACTAACTATGGCTACACCTTC. Its protein is CSGDTNYGYTF.

The chain has TRBV7-6 and TRBJ2-3, with D possibly being TRBD1 (7 bases). CDR1 is SGHVS, CDR2 FNYEAQ, per germline. Trimming left V 5 bases short and J 2 bases short, with 17 bases between. The CDR3 length is 16 residues. CDR3 nucleotides: TGTGCCAGCAGCGTCTGGAGGGGGCAGAACACAGATACGCAGTATTTT. It encodes CASSVWRGQNTDTQYF.

The V and J genes are TRBV19 and TRBJ1-5, with D unresolved. This CDR3 is 13 amino acids long. Trimming left V 4 bases short and J 1 base short, with 5 bases between. Looked up from germline, CDR1 is LNHDA and CDR2 is SQIVND (reference sequence). CDR3: CASSTLSNQPQHF. As DNA, the CDR3 is TGTGCCAGTAGTACTTTAAGCAATCAGCCCCAGCATTTT.

The chain has TRBV2 and TRBJ2-4; 15 bases map to TRBD2. The CDR3 spans 19 residues. Trimming at V came to 0 bases and at J to 7 bases, leaving 10 bases not matched to a gene. The germline CDR1 and CDR2 sequences are SNHLY and FYNNEI. In nucleotides, the CDR3 is TGTGCCAGCAGTGAAGCGCTTGGACTAGCGGGGGGGCCCCCTAACATTCAGTACTTC. It yields the protein CASSEALGLAGGPPNIQYF.

This clone was counted once. This rearrangement joins TRBV19 to TRBJ2-5; D may be TRBD1 (5 bases). CDR3 length: 14 amino acids. Trimming took 5 bases from V and 0 from J, leaving 10 bases between them. Germline CDR1 reads LNHDA; CDR2 reads SQIVND (reference sequence). In DNA, the CDR3 is TGTGCCAGTAGTGGAGACAGCTACCAAGAGACCCAGTACTTC. It is translated as CASSGDSYQETQYF. Variable domain in full (rest from reference TRBV19 and TRBJ2-5): DGGITQSPKYLFRKEGQNVTLSCEQNLNHDAMYWYRQDPGQGLRLIYYSQIVNDFQKGDIAEGYSVSREKKESFPLTVTSAQKNPTAFYLCASSGDSYQETQYFGPGTRLLVL.

This clone was detected a few times. The rearrangement uses TRBV28 and TRBJ1-1, with D tentatively TRBD1 (5 bases). Trimming cost V 3 bases and J 5 bases, with 10 bases left between them. Per the germline V gene, CDR1 is MDHEN and CDR2 is SYDVKM. This CDR3 contains 13 residues. CDR3 sequence reads: CASSLGGGTEAFF. CDR3 bases: TGTGCCAGCAGTTTGGGGGGAGGAACTGAAGCTTTCTTT.